The text below deals with one T cell receptor beta chain. Its antigen is still unknown. The sample holds no much larger clone one base away, and base qualities are not on file. For sequencing of the TCRbeta CDR3 region, genomic DNA was extracted from the sorted cells. TCRbeta CDR3 regions were sequenced using the immunoSEQ Assay. TCRdb limited this immuneACCESS table to in-frame rearrangements with V and J called. A share of clones is missing; checked studies link under half to unresolved V genes, and the rest is unexplained. The sample table holds roughly 75,000 clones, of which roughly 89% were seen once. The top ten clones comprise 2.8% of the sample. The trial excluded patients who had a history of autoimmune disease or who were on systemic immunosuppression. Peripheral blood for TCR sequencing was collected from all dose cohorts at baseline, on cycle 4 day 1, and on cycle 7 day 1. The samples were drawn from a first-in-human, open-label, multicenter phase I dose-escalation trial of ivuxolimab. Adults with locally advanced or metastatic head and neck squamous cell, hepatocellular, melanoma or renal cell carcinoma were enrolled in the trial. CD4+ and CD8+ T cells were sorted separately from peripheral blood before TCR sequencing.

Reading the germline V gene gives CDR1 SGHDT and CDR2 YYEEEE. The CDR3 sequence holds 14 residues, the cysteine and phenylalanine included. CDR3 DNA only is kept here, 42 bases in frame from base 1. The V end gives up 1 base and the J end 6 bases, leaving 3 bases in the junction not matched to a gene. This sample was included in a study of OX40 agonist ivuxolimab in advanced cancers. Concerning the study at large: The costimulatory receptor OX40 (CD134) was targeted by ivuxolimab, a fully human IgG2 agonistic monoclonal antibody. Among the approximately 50 dose-escalation patients, around 19 had hepatocellular carcinoma, 15 or so melanoma, 9 renal cell carcinoma and 9 head and neck cancer. The point of sequencing TCRbeta in the periphery was to test whether ivuxolimab changed TCR sequence diversity and drove clonal T-cell expansion. The paper covers the monotherapy dose-escalation part of the phase I ivuxolimab trial, which included N ≈ 57 patients. Intravenous ivuxolimab was administered to patients every 2 weeks at six dose levels: 0.01, 0.1, 0.3, 1.5, 3 and 10 mg/kg. Partial responses occurred in three dose-escalation patients, of whom one had hepatocellular carcinoma and two had cutaneous melanoma. Prior anti-PD-1, anti-PD-L1 or anti-CTLA-4 therapy was permitted, and approximately 42% of dose-escalation patients had received checkpoint inhibitors. In the dose-escalation cohort, roughly four fifths of patients were male, and the mean age was approximately 64 years, with a range of 23 to 79. Study-level results and caveats: After ivuxolimab, expanded clones were on average more numerous among CD8+ T cells than among CD4+ T cells. Antigen specificity was not determined for the clonally expanded peripheral T cells. Low levels of normalized T-cell clonal expansion were also seen in some patients who did not respond. In the 0.1-3.0 mg/kg groups, partial responders had among the lowest normalized peripheral clonal expansion, particularly in CD8+ T cells. At doses from 0.1 to 3.0 mg/kg, clonal expansion was seen in both CD4+ and CD8+ blood T cells between baseline and week 6.

The chain is assembled from TRBV5-6 and TRBJ1-2; 10 bases in the junction line up with TRBD1. Sequencing was performed on CD4+ or CD8+ T cells sorted from blood, taken in a trial of the OX40 agonist ivuxolimab. The receptor's source is an adult with an advanced solid tumor such as melanoma, head and neck, liver or kidney cancer. The DNA sequence follows: TGTGCCAGCAGCTTGTTGACAGGGGGCAATGGCTACACCTTC. Protein translation: CASSLLTGGNGYTF.